Below are 8 T cell receptor gamma chains sequenced from a single sample in a study of human gamma delta and Vdelta1 T cells (dated by TCRdb to about 2018). The protocol used for the library was PCR. The listed sequencing device is Illumina MiSeq. TCRdb reprocessed the public reads with the caller CATT; rows with the same DNA were merged afterwards. In this sample the table shows about 3,900 gamma-chain clones, about a sixth of which occur a single time. The leading ten clones occupy roughly 6.8% of the sample. These TCRs' antigens remain unknown. Sequences were obtained from Vdelta1 gamma-delta T cells from blood grown in culture (DOT cells). This sample's cell subset or site label indicates: Delta One T cells, in vitro expanded/differentiated Vd1+ gamma-delta T cells. Receptor source: a human donor in good health.

This clone was observed a few times. The V and J genes are TRGV9 and TRGJP. V trimming: 2 bases; J trimming: 4 bases; junction bases outside the gene matches: 5. CDR3 length: 17 residues. The V gene's germline CDR1 is GITISATS and CDR2 ISYDGTV (reference sequence). The CDR3 DNA sequence: TGTGCCTTGTGGGAGGCCCCCCAAGAGTTGGGCAAAAAAATCAAGGTATTT. This encodes CALWEAPQELGKKIKVF.

The V gene is TRGV2, the J gene TRGJ1 or TRGJ2. This CDR3 has 12 residues. The V gene's germline CDR1 is EGSNGY and CDR2 YDSYNSKV. V was clipped by 0 bases and J by 11 bases; unmatched bases: 7. Here the CDR3 DNA reads TGTGCCACCTGGGACGGGCTGGTAGAGAAACTCTTT. This codes for CATWDGLVEKLF.

In its sample, this clone is large. Other DNA sequences within the sample encode an identical CDR3. The chain carries TRGV9 and TRGJ1 or TRGJ2. The CDR3 contains 14 residues. The V segment lost 3 bases and the J segment 10 bases; nucleotides outside the gene matches: 15. Germline lookup yields CDR1 GITISATS and CDR2 ISYDGTV (reference sequence). The CDR3: CALWEQPLMIKKLF. Here the CDR3 DNA reads TGTGCCTTGTGGGAGCAACCATTGATGATCAAGAAACTCTTT.

The sample holds a few counts of this clone. The V gene is TRGV8, the J gene TRGJP2. J lost 2 bases, V lost 5 bases, and 8 bases had no gene match. CDR3 length: 15 residues. Germline assignment: CDR1 VENAVY and CDR2 YDSYNSRV. Here the CDR3 DNA reads TGTGCCACCTGGGGGTATAGGAGTAGTGATTGGATCAAGACGTTT. This translates into CATWGYRSSDWIKTF.

By share, this clone ranks as medium-sized. The V and J genes are TRGV3 and TRGJP2. This CDR3 has 15 amino acids. V lost 3 bases, J lost 3 bases, and 7 bases stayed unmatched. Germline V CDR1 and CDR2: VTNTFY, YDVSTARD (reference sequence). CDR3 residues: CATWDPSGSDWIKTF. The CDR3 DNA reads as TGTGCCACCTGGGACCCCTCGGGTAGTGATTGGATCAAGACGTTT.

The rearrangement joins TRGV3 to TRGJ1 or TRGJ2. V trimming: 0 bases; J trimming: 10 bases; junction bases outside the gene matches: 6. The CDR3 sequence is 12 residues long. Germline V CDR1 and CDR2: VTNTFY, YDVSTARD (reference sequence). CDR3 protein: CATWDRQEKKLF. The CDR3 DNA is TGTGCCACCTGGGACAGGCAGGAAAAGAAACTCTTT.

This clone was seen a handful of times. The V and J genes are TRGV8 and TRGJ1 or TRGJ2. V lost 4 bases, J lost 1 base, and 10 bases stayed unmatched. CDR1 is VENAVY and CDR2 is YDSYNSRV in the germline V gene. The CDR3 totals 15 residues. The DNA for the CDR3 is TGTGCCACCTGGGAGCGCAGCGCTAATTATTATAAGAAACTCTTT. Protein sequence: CATWERSANYYKKLF.

The chain recombines TRGV8 with TRGJP2. Trimming cost V 2 bases and J 0 bases; bases outside gene matches: 0. This CDR3 region has 14 residues. Germline V gives CDR1 VENAVY, CDR2 YDSYNSRV. The CDR3 loop is CATWDNSSDWIKTF. The CDR3 DNA is TGTGCCACCTGGGATAATAGTAGTGATTGGATCAAGACGTTT.